This paragraph covers one T cell receptor beta chain sequence. No cognate antigen has been identified for it. Base qualities are missing; no much larger clone stands one base away. Counted from cysteine to phenylalanine, this CDR3 has 16 amino acids. The sequence is cut down to CDR3 DNA, 48 bases in frame from base 1. The germline ends are 19 bases apart after V is trimmed by 7 bases and J by 3 bases. According to the germline V gene, CDR1 reads MDHEN and CDR2 reads SYDVKM. This sample is part of a study of blood T cell repertoires in COVID-19 (dated by TCRdb to 2020 to 2021). About the full investigation: Collaborator samples came from the United States, Italy and Spain and covered acute and convalescent phases of COVID-19. The prospective study material was composed of cDNA or gDNA derived from T cells, B-cell-depleted T cells, or PBMCs. Deeply sampled blood TCRbeta repertoires from subjects exposed to, actively infected with, or recovered from COVID-19 were included in the dataset. The repertoires were released in a freely available public database meant as a resource for research on the immune response to SARS-CoV-2. Samples were obtained from the ongoing ImmuneRACE study (first 160 participants) and from approximately 1,200 subjects provided by 6 global collaborators. The sample metadata nearly always contained a de-identified subject ID, COVID-19 status, age in years and sex. HLA class I and class II types, where available, came from metadata supplied by the sample provider rather than from assay-based typing. Overall results and qualifications from the work: The quantity of clinical and demographic metadata differed by source and by participant and was supplied without curation.

TCRbeta CDR3 regions were amplified from genomic DNA by means of the immunoSEQ Assay, a bias-controlled multiplex PCR. The original pipeline was this. The number of nucleated cells in each sample was estimated from the amplification of reference gene primers within the assay. To quantify the absolute abundance of each unique TCRbeta CDR3 rearrangement, sequence reads were collapsed and filtered. Productive Simpson clonality was computed per sample as the square root of Simpson's diversity index over productive rearrangements. TCRdb obtained this table from immuneACCESS and retained in-frame rearrangements with V and J assigned. These tables miss some clones; where compared with another copy, unresolved V genes account for less than half of the shortfall, and the remainder is unexplained. For V, J and clone size, that table is used; D and trimming come from the DNA. Here the sample has roughly 280,000 clones; around four fifths occur a single time. Approximately 4% of the sample goes to the ten largest clones.

Collaborating institutions collected whole blood in K2EDTA tubes following their own protocols. For TCRbeta analysis, collaborator samples were shipped as frozen whole blood, as isolated PBMCs, or as DNA extracted from either sample type. The specimen sequenced was peripheral blood. Recombination joined TRBV28 with TRBJ2-1; no D gene call is confident. This clonotype was sampled from a man aged 55-75 years with acute or convalescent COVID-19. The nucleotides read TGTGCCAGCAACCCGAACGGTGGTAGTCTCTACAATGAGCAGTTCTTC. The resulting protein is CASNPNGGSLYNEQFF.